The clone carrying this TCR beta chain was detected only once. Antigen unknown. Blood CD8+ and CD4+ T cells underwent high-throughput TCR beta sequencing. This sample was included in a study of CD8 T cells in Susac syndrome. Germline-derived CDR1 and CDR2 are SGDLS and YYNGEE. V lost 4 bases to trimming and J lost 8 bases, with 16 bases between them. CDR3 size: 14 residues. Random-hexamer reverse transcription was applied to roughly 0.45 to 1 ug RNA. It was immunoSEQ multiplex PCR that amplified TCR beta CDR3 across 54 Vbeta and 13 Jbeta. TCRdb re-analysed the immunoSEQ multiplex PCR reads in MiXCR, keeping a single row per CDR3 protein. The sample shows about 140,000 distinct CDR3 sequences, 85% to 95% of them seen only once. The study, taken as a whole, reports: In TEMRA cells and active patients, CD8+ clonal expansion in Susac reached its peak. In total CD8+ repertoires, 15 to 20 Susac-specific public clones were found, and about 5 in CD8+ TEMRA repertoires.

Material for sequencing was CD8+ T cells from PBMCs. The source is a human donor with Susac syndrome. This chain links TRBV9 with TRBJ2-4; perhaps TRBD2 as D (7 bases). As DNA, the CDR3 is TGTGCCAGCAGCCCGGGGGCTAGCGGTTACATTCAGTACTTC. As protein: CASSPGASGYIQYF.